This TCR beta chain derives from a study of cytomegalovirus exposure and HLA in healthy donors. The study, taken as a whole, reports: A later look showed TCR association rates differing by HLA locus, highest for DRB1 and lowest for HLA-C.

The CDR3 is made up of 12 amino acids. Germline values: CDR1 SQVTM, CDR2 ANQGSEA. V shed 5 bases, J shed 4 bases, and the junction held 2 bases outside the gene matches. Primers included in the PCR were 60 Vbeta and 13 Jbeta primers. In the authors' workflow: There were around 80 million unique TCR beta chains by a later count, and some 10 million of them were shared. Repertoires were generated with immunoSEQ multiplex PCR, while TCRdb's copy carries only in-frame clones and drops some. The D gene and trimming were derived from the DNA, and the V and J assignments and clone size from that table. In the table there are around 170,000 clones, over 60% of which are singletons. As regards this clone: Its antigen is unidentified. This sample includes further DNA sequences coding for the same CDR3.

Sample: PBMCs. This TCR was recovered from a man between 40 and 49 years old in good health and CMV-seronegative. The genes are TRBV29-1 and TRBJ2-7; the match to TRBD1 covers 10 bases. CDR3 sequence (DNA): TGCAGCGTTAGGGACAGGGGATACGAGCAGTACTTC. Encoded protein: CSVRDRGYEQYF.